This is a list of T cell receptor beta chains from one sample in a study of Ad26.COV2.S vaccination and SARS-CoV-2 variants. Here immunoSEQ multiplex PCR was the method, and the copy in TCRdb shows in-frame clones only, minus some. The table has fewer than 400,000 clones, 88% seen once. The sequencing used peripheral blood, collected in a trial of Ad26.COV2.S vaccine versus placebo. Source of these receptors: a person between 18 and 65 years old who received the Ad26.COV2.S COVID-19 vaccine or a placebo. Each CDR3 is given with its conserved first and last residue. Fields, in order: CDR3 protein, CDR3 DNA, clone size, D gene, V gene, J gene. The D gene is left open where the match is weak. Not every row has a clone size; where given, it reads once, few, many or a size class.

CDR3 protein: CASSLEGETEAFF
CDR3 DNA: TGTGCCAGCAGCTTGGAGGGGGAAACTGAAGCTTTCTTT
clone size: few
D gene: NA
V gene: TRBV5-4
J gene: TRBJ1-1

CDR3 protein: CSGGSRNEKLFF
CDR3 DNA: TGCAGCGGGGGATCGAGGAATGAAAAACTGTTTTTT
clone size: NA
D gene: NA
V gene: TRBV29-1
J gene: TRBJ1-4

CDR3 protein: CASSDGIYGQYF
CDR3 DNA: TGTGCCAGCAGCGACGGGATTTATGGGCAGTATTTT
clone size: NA
D gene: NA
V gene: TRBV12-3/TRBV12-4
J gene: TRBJ2-3

CDR3 protein: CASSLGADYGYTF
CDR3 DNA: TGTGCCAGCAGCCTAGGGGCGGACTATGGCTACACCTTC
clone size: NA
D gene: NA
V gene: TRBV2
J gene: TRBJ1-2

CDR3 protein: CASSFEGGRTEAFF
CDR3 DNA: TGTGCCAGCAGTTTCGAGGGAGGGAGGACTGAAGCTTTCTTT
clone size: NA
D gene: NA
V gene: TRBV6-4
J gene: TRBJ1-1

CDR3 protein: CATDSDRGLDNEQFF
CDR3 DNA: TGTGCCACCGATTCGGACAGGGGGCTAGACAATGAGCAGTTCTTC
clone size: NA
D gene: TRBD1
V gene: TRBV24-1
J gene: TRBJ2-1

CDR3 protein: CASRNQRGNYGYTF
CDR3 DNA: TGTGCCAGTAGAAACCAAAGGGGAAACTATGGCTACACCTTC
clone size: NA
D gene: NA
V gene: TRBV19
J gene: TRBJ1-2

CDR3 protein: CASSPRQGGYEQYF
CDR3 DNA: TGTGCCAGCAGCCCCCGGCAGGGAGGCTACGAGCAGTACTTC
clone size: NA
D gene: NA
V gene: TRBV7-2
J gene: TRBJ2-7

CDR3 protein: CASSESLETQYF
CDR3 DNA: TGTGCCAGCAGTGAATCTCTAGAGACCCAGTACTTC
clone size: NA
D gene: NA
V gene: TRBV2
J gene: TRBJ2-5

CDR3 protein: CASSQEETISTDTQYF
CDR3 DNA: TGTGCCAGCAGCCAAGAAGAGACTATAAGCACAGATACGCAGTATTTT
clone size: NA
D gene: NA
V gene: TRBV14
J gene: TRBJ2-3

CDR3 protein: CAGLGQGMNTEAFF
CDR3 DNA: TGCGCCGGCCTGGGACAGGGCATGAACACTGAAGCTTTCTTT
clone size: NA
D gene: TRBD1
V gene: TRBV23-1
J gene: TRBJ1-1

CDR3 protein: CASNNRFYEQYF
CDR3 DNA: TGTGCCAGCAACAACAGGTTCTACGAGCAGTACTTC
clone size: NA
D gene: NA
V gene: TRBV6-5
J gene: TRBJ2-7

CDR3 protein: CASRTVAGGDTQYF
CDR3 DNA: TGTGCCAGTAGGACGGTAGCGGGTGGAGATACGCAGTATTTT
clone size: NA
D gene: TRBD2
V gene: TRBV19
J gene: TRBJ2-3

CDR3 protein: CASSQGWTVLSYEQYF
CDR3 DNA: TGCGCCAGCAGCCAGGGTTGGACAGTCCTCTCCTACGAGCAGTACTTC
clone size: NA
D gene: NA
V gene: TRBV4-1
J gene: TRBJ2-7

CDR3 protein: CASSQQDTGELFF
CDR3 DNA: TGCGCCAGCAGCCAACAGGACACCGGGGAGCTGTTTTTT
clone size: once
D gene: NA
V gene: TRBV4-1
J gene: TRBJ2-2

CDR3 protein: CASSGVQDLNYGYTF
CDR3 DNA: TGCGCCAGCAGTGGGGTGCAGGACCTCAACTATGGCTACACCTTC
clone size: NA
D gene: NA
V gene: TRBV10-2
J gene: TRBJ1-2

CDR3 protein: CSAIIAHEQYF
CDR3 DNA: TGCAGTGCTATTATAGCCCACGAGCAGTACTTC
clone size: NA
D gene: NA
V gene: TRBV20-1
J gene: TRBJ2-7

CDR3 protein: CASSFLGAGETQYF
CDR3 DNA: TGTGCCAGCAGCTTTCTGGGGGCTGGGGAGACCCAGTACTTC
clone size: NA
D gene: NA
V gene: TRBV7-7
J gene: TRBJ2-5

CDR3 protein: CASSQLGLAYETQYF
CDR3 DNA: TGCGCCAGCAGCCAATTGGGGCTAGCTTACGAGACCCAGTACTTC
clone size: NA
D gene: NA
V gene: TRBV4-1
J gene: TRBJ2-5

CDR3 protein: CAWSVRRTAHEAFF
CDR3 DNA: TGTGCCTGGAGTGTACGACGAACAGCCCATGAAGCTTTCTTT
clone size: NA
D gene: NA
V gene: TRBV30
J gene: TRBJ1-1

CDR3 protein: CASSEHLSGAENTEAFF
CDR3 DNA: TGTGCCAGCAGTGAACATCTCTCAGGAGCGGAGAACACTGAAGCTTTCTTT
clone size: NA
D gene: NA
V gene: TRBV6-1
J gene: TRBJ1-1

CDR3 protein: CASKTGGGTDTQYF
CDR3 DNA: TGTGCCAGCAAAACGGGGGGTGGCACAGATACGCAGTATTTT
clone size: NA
D gene: TRBD2
V gene: TRBV2
J gene: TRBJ2-3

CDR3 protein: CATSRPGQLSYEQYF
CDR3 DNA: TGTGCCACCAGCAGACCTGGACAGCTCTCCTACGAGCAGTACTTC
clone size: NA
D gene: NA
V gene: TRBV15
J gene: TRBJ2-7

CDR3 protein: CASSDRQSNSPLHF
CDR3 DNA: TGTGCCAGCAGTGACCGACAGTCTAATTCACCCCTCCACTTT
clone size: NA
D gene: NA
V gene: TRBV6-1
J gene: TRBJ1-6

CDR3 protein: CASSSSGYNEQFF
CDR3 DNA: TGCGCCAGCAGCTCCTCCGGGTACAATGAGCAGTTCTTC
clone size: NA
D gene: NA
V gene: TRBV5-1
J gene: TRBJ2-1

CDR3 protein: CSASVDERGGDTQYF
CDR3 DNA: TGCAGTGCTAGTGTTGATGAGCGGGGTGGAGATACGCAGTATTTT
clone size: NA
D gene: TRBD2
V gene: TRBV20-1
J gene: TRBJ2-3

CDR3 protein: CASSPLPQGGPWTYNEQFF
CDR3 DNA: TGTGCCAGCAGCCCCCTTCCGCAGGGGGGGCCATGGACCTACAATGAGCAGTTCTTC
clone size: NA
D gene: NA
V gene: TRBV7-8
J gene: TRBJ2-1

CDR3 protein: CASSSLKTSGGTVETQYF
CDR3 DNA: TGTGCCAGCAGCTCACTAAAGACTAGCGGGGGGACCGTGGAGACCCAGTACTTC
clone size: NA
D gene: TRBD2
V gene: TRBV5-8
J gene: TRBJ2-5

CDR3 protein: CASSPGPADGNTIYF
CDR3 DNA: TGCGCCAGCAGCCCCGGGCCTGCGGATGGAAACACCATATATTTT
clone size: NA
D gene: NA
V gene: TRBV5-1
J gene: TRBJ1-3

CDR3 protein: CASSDQDRARGEQFF
CDR3 DNA: TGTGCCAGCAGTGACCAAGACAGGGCCCGGGGTGAGCAGTTCTTC
clone size: NA
D gene: TRBD1
V gene: TRBV25-1
J gene: TRBJ2-1

CDR3 protein: CASSRVNEKLFF
CDR3 DNA: TGCGCCAGCAGCCGGGTTAATGAAAAACTGTTTTTT
clone size: NA
D gene: NA
V gene: TRBV4-1
J gene: TRBJ1-4

CDR3 protein: CASSLWQGNTEAFF
CDR3 DNA: TGTGCCAGCAGCTTATGGCAGGGAAACACTGAAGCTTTCTTT
clone size: NA
D gene: NA
V gene: TRBV7-2
J gene: TRBJ1-1

CDR3 protein: CASSAQNTGELFF
CDR3 DNA: TGTGCCAGTAGTGCCCAGAACACCGGGGAGCTGTTTTTT
clone size: NA
D gene: NA
V gene: TRBV19
J gene: TRBJ2-2

CDR3 protein: CASSQSPGGEETQYF
CDR3 DNA: TGCGCCAGCAGCCAATCCCCAGGTGGGGAAGAGACCCAGTACTTC
clone size: NA
D gene: NA
V gene: TRBV4-3
J gene: TRBJ2-5

CDR3 protein: CASTLRDGYTF
CDR3 DNA: TGTGCCAGCACCTTAAGGGATGGCTACACCTTC
clone size: once
D gene: NA
V gene: TRBV28
J gene: TRBJ1-2

CDR3 protein: CASSVDKPGGNTIYF
CDR3 DNA: TGTGCCAGCAGCGTAGACAAACCTGGGGGAAACACCATATATTTT
clone size: NA
D gene: NA
V gene: TRBV9
J gene: TRBJ1-3

CDR3 protein: CASSQDGRGETQYF
CDR3 DNA: TGTGCCAGCAGCCAAGACGGCAGGGGAGAGACCCAGTACTTC
clone size: many
D gene: NA
V gene: TRBV3-1/TRBV3-2
J gene: TRBJ2-5

CDR3 protein: CASSPDLGQGYNEQFF
CDR3 DNA: TGTGCCAGCAGCCCGGACTTAGGACAGGGATACAATGAGCAGTTCTTC
clone size: NA
D gene: TRBD1
V gene: TRBV6-2/TRBV6-3
J gene: TRBJ2-1

CDR3 protein: CASSHIGQGVNGYTF
CDR3 DNA: TGCGCCAGCAGCCACATAGGGCAGGGGGTAAATGGCTACACCTTC
clone size: few
D gene: TRBD1
V gene: TRBV4-3
J gene: TRBJ1-2

CDR3 protein: CASSLDGSEAFF
CDR3 DNA: TGTGCCAGCAGCTTGGATGGGTCTGAAGCTTTCTTT
clone size: NA
D gene: NA
V gene: TRBV7-9
J gene: TRBJ1-1

CDR3 protein: CASSSWVSWDSPLHF
CDR3 DNA: TGTGCCAGCAGTTCGTGGGTCAGCTGGGACTCACCCCTCCACTTT
clone size: NA
D gene: NA
V gene: TRBV27
J gene: TRBJ1-6

CDR3 protein: CASSIVGQDYGYTF
CDR3 DNA: TGTGCCAGTAGTATAGTGGGACAAGACTATGGCTACACCTTC
clone size: NA
D gene: NA
V gene: TRBV19
J gene: TRBJ1-2

CDR3 protein: CASSKSAVTTNEKLFF
CDR3 DNA: TGCGCCAGCAGTAAAAGCGCGGTAACAACTAATGAAAAACTGTTTTTT
clone size: NA
D gene: NA
V gene: TRBV23-1
J gene: TRBJ1-4

CDR3 protein: CASSLVGGWPLHF
CDR3 DNA: TGTGCCAGCAGTTTAGTAGGTGGATGGCCCCTCCACTTT
clone size: few
D gene: NA
V gene: TRBV27
J gene: TRBJ1-6

CDR3 protein: CASRTGYGYTF
CDR3 DNA: TGTGCCAGCAGGACGGGCTATGGCTACACCTTC
clone size: few
D gene: NA
V gene: TRBV12-3/TRBV12-4
J gene: TRBJ1-2

CDR3 protein: CASSDRTPTGNQPQHF
CDR3 DNA: TGTGCCAGTAGTGATCGCACCCCGACGGGCAATCAGCCCCAGCATTTT
clone size: NA
D gene: NA
V gene: TRBV19
J gene: TRBJ1-5

CDR3 protein: CASNSGTENTEAFF
CDR3 DNA: TGCGCCAGCAATTCCGGGACTGAGAACACTGAAGCTTTCTTT
clone size: NA
D gene: NA
V gene: TRBV5-1
J gene: TRBJ1-1

CDR3 protein: CASTSSGGEETQYF
CDR3 DNA: TGTGCCAGCACTTCTAGCGGGGGGGAAGAGACCCAGTACTTC
clone size: NA
D gene: TRBD2
V gene: TRBV2
J gene: TRBJ2-5

CDR3 protein: CASTTGQDTEAFF
CDR3 DNA: TGTGCCAGCACTACCGGACAGGACACTGAAGCTTTCTTT
clone size: NA
D gene: TRBD1
V gene: TRBV6-5
J gene: TRBJ1-1

CDR3 protein: CASSGLADEIPYEQYF
CDR3 DNA: TGTGCCAGCAGTGGACTAGCGGACGAAATTCCCTACGAGCAGTACTTC
clone size: few
D gene: TRBD2
V gene: TRBV28
J gene: TRBJ2-7

CDR3 protein: CASSYVPKGRETQYF
CDR3 DNA: TGTGCCAGCAGTTACGTCCCTAAGGGGAGGGAGACCCAGTACTTC
clone size: NA
D gene: NA
V gene: TRBV6-5
J gene: TRBJ2-5

CDR3 protein: CASSLVDTGYTF
CDR3 DNA: TGTGCCAGCAGCTTGGTCGATACGGGCTACACCTTC
clone size: NA
D gene: NA
V gene: TRBV5-6
J gene: TRBJ1-2

CDR3 protein: CASSFLQLTGGYGYTF
CDR3 DNA: TGTGCCAGCAGTTTTCTCCAACTGACAGGGGGTTATGGCTACACCTTC
clone size: NA
D gene: TRBD1
V gene: TRBV6-2/TRBV6-3
J gene: TRBJ1-2